Presented here are 9 T cell receptor beta chains from one specimen sequenced in a study of neurological immune-mediated disorders. TCRdb analysed the 5' RACE reads with MiXCR anew, one entry per CDR3 protein. The table has 50,000 or so distinct CDR3 sequences, roughly 3.5% seen once. The sequencing input was PBMCs. These receptors were obtained from a young man with multiple sclerosis.

Many counts were recorded for this clonotype. This rearrangement joins TRBV4-2 to TRBJ2-2; D possibly corresponds to TRBD2 (7 bases). V was clipped by 4 bases and J by 0 bases, with 15 bases between them. The CDR3 sequence is 17 residues long. CDR1 is LGHNA and CDR2 is YNFKEQ in the germline V gene. CDR3 DNA: TGTGCCAGCAGCCGCCTCGGGGGGCTAACGAACACCGGGGAGCTGTTTTTT. Amino acid sequence: CASSRLGGLTNTGELFF.

This clonotype has ten or more counts. The chain links TRBV11-2 to TRBJ1-5; no reliable D call. The CDR3 consists of 13 residues. The V end lost 4 bases, the J end lost 4 bases, and 8 bases lay between the germline ends. In germline, CDR1 is SGHAT, CDR2 FQNNGV. The CDR3 coding sequence is TGTGCCAGCAGCTGGGGAACAAATCAGCCCCAGCATTTT. Translated, it gives CASSWGTNQPQHF.

This clonotype was recorded many times. V and J are TRBV20-1 and TRBJ1-4; TRBD1 agrees at 7 bases. The CDR3 is made up of 14 amino acids. With 5 bases clipped from V and 8 bases from J, the junction kept 11 bases outside the gene matches. Germline V lookup: CDR1 DFQATT, CDR2 SNEGSKA (reference sequence). The CDR3 bases are TGCAGTGCTGCACTCGGGACAGCCGGAGAAAAACTGTTTTTT. Protein: CSAALGTAGEKLFF.

The sample holds many counts of this clonotype. The chain is built from TRBV5-1 and TRBJ1-6, with D tentatively TRBD1 (6 bases). Trimming shortened V by 4 bases and J by 10 bases, and 15 bases separated the two germline ends. From germline, CDR1 is SGHRS and CDR2 YFSETQ. CDR3 length: 14 amino acids. The CDR3 bases are TGCGCCAGCAGCGCAACAGGGACGGGGTCACCCCTCCACTTT. The encoded protein is CASSATGTGSPLHF.

This clonotype occurred a few times. V and J are TRBV20-1 and TRBJ2-7; no reliable D call. Trimming took off 2 bases at V and 3 bases at J, with 26 bases between the two ends. The germline CDR1 and CDR2 sequences are DFQATT and SNEGSKA (reference sequence). This CDR3 contains 18 residues. Written as DNA, the CDR3 is TGCAGTGCTAGAACACGGCAGACCTCTTGGGCCTTTTTCTACGAGCAGTACTTC. Residues: CSARTRQTSWAFFYEQYF.

This clonotype was detected ten times or more. This chain connects TRBV5-1 to TRBJ2-7, with 7 bases fitting TRBD1. J was trimmed by 1 base and V by 3 bases; bases with no gene match: 4. The CDR3 sequence is 14 residues long. Germline loops: CDR1 SGHRS, CDR2 YFSETQ. The CDR3 here is CASSSRDRSYEQYF. For the CDR3, the DNA is TGCGCCAGCAGCTCCCGGGACAGATCCTACGAGCAGTACTTC.

This clonotype was seen ten or more times. In nucleotides, the CDR3 is TGTGCCAGCTCACTAGGGACAGGGGAAAACTACGAGCAGTACTTC. Protein sequence: CASSLGTGENYEQYF. V and J are TRBV18 and TRBJ2-7, with 10 bases lining up with TRBD1. With 4 bases clipped from V and 3 bases from J, the junction kept 6 bases outside the gene matches. This CDR3 spans 15 amino acids. CDR1 is KGHSH and CDR2 is LQKENI in the germline V gene. The full variable domain, its missing parts supplied by reference TRBV18 and TRBJ2-7, is NAGVMQNPRHLVRRRGQEARLRCSPMKGHSHVYWYRQLPEEGLKFMVYLQKENIIDESGMPKERFSAEFPKEGPSILRIQQVVRGDSAAYFCASSLGTGENYEQYFGPGTRLTVT.

This clonotype has ten or more counts. This sequence joins TRBV11-2 and TRBJ1-6; maybe TRBD1 (6 bases). V shed 11 bases and J shed 7 bases, with 24 bases lying between them. CDR1 SGHAT and CDR2 FQNNGV come from the germline V gene. CDR3 length: 16 amino acids. In DNA, the CDR3 is TGTGCCTCTCGACACAGAGGCAGGGGCGGGAATTCACCCCTCCACTTT. It translates to CASRHRGRGGNSPLHF.

The table lists this clonotype with many counts. The genes are TRBV5-1 and TRBJ1-4; TRBD1 is a possible D gene (5 bases). Deletions cut 5 bases from V and 0 bases from J, with 14 bases between. CDR3 size: 16 residues. Looked up from germline, CDR1 is SGHRS and CDR2 is YFSETQ. CDR3 in DNA: TGCGCCAGCAGACCCGGGACGCCTGCAACTAATGAAAAACTGTTTTTT. Translation: CASRPGTPATNEKLFF.